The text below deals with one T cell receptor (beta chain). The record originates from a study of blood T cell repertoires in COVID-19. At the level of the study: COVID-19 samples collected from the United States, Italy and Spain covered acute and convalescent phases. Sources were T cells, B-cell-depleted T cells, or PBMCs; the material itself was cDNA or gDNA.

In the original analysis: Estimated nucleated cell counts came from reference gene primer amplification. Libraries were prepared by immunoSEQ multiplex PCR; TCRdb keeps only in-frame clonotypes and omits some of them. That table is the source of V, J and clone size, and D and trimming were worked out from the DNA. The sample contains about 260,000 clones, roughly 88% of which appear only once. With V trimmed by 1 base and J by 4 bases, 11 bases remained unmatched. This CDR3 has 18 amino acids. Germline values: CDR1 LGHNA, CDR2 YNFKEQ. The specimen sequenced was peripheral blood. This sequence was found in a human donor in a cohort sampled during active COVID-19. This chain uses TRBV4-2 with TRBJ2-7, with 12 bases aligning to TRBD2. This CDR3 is CASSQGGLASGRAYEQYF. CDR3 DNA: TGTGCCAGCAGCCAAGGGGGGTTGGCTAGCGGGAGGGCTTACGAGCAGTACTTC.